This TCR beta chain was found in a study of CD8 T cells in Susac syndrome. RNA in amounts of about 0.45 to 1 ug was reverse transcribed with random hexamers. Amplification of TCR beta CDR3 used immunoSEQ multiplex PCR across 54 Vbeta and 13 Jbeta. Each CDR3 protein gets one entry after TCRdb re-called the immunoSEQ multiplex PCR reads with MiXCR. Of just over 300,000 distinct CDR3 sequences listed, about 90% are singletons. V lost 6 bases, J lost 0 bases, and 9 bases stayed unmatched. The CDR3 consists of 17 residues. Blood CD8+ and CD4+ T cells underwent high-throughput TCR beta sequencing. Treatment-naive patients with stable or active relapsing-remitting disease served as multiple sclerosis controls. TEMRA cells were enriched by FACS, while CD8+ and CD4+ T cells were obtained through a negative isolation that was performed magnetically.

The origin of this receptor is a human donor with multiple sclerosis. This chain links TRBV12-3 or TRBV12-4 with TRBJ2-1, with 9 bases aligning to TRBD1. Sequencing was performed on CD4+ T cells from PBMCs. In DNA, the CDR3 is TGTGCCAGCAGCCGGGACAGGGTGCCCAGCTCCTACAATGAGCAGTTCTTC. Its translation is CASSRDRVPSSYNEQFF.